This TCR beta chain appears in the sequencing data of a study of spatial heterogeneity in lung cancer. Study-level background: Alpha-chain sequences were consistently detected less often than beta-chain sequences. Raw reads contained each unique TCR and UMI combination more than ten times on average. General observations from the study: At tumor resection, ubiquitous expanded TCRs were detected in blood more often than later.

Stated time point: sample taken at primary tumor resection. MiXCR, applied by TCRdb to the 5' RACE reads, yields one record per CDR3 protein. The table has fewer than 45,000 distinct CDR3 sequences, around 6.8% seen once. Germline V lookup: CDR1 SGHAT, CDR2 FQNNGV. The CDR3 spans 15 residues. V lost 2 bases to trimming and J lost 2 bases, with 11 bases between them. In this sample, this clonotype turned up a few times. What it recognizes is unknown. The material was PBMCs, obtained at surgery. V and J are TRBV11-2 and TRBJ2-3, with D possibly matching TRBD1 (6 bases). The source of this sequence is a female donor with early-stage non-small cell lung cancer. The CDR3 coding sequence is TGTGCCAGCAGCTTACAGGGGTCACACACAGATACGCAGTATTTT. This codes for CASSLQGSHTDTQYF. Drawing the rest from reference TRBV11-2 and TRBJ2-3, the complete variable domain is EAGVAQSPRYKIIEKRQSVAFWCNPISGHATLYWYQQILGQGPKLLIQFQNNGVVDDSQLPKDRFSAERLKGVDSTLKIQPAKLEDSAVYLCASSLQGSHTDTQYFGPGTRLTVL.